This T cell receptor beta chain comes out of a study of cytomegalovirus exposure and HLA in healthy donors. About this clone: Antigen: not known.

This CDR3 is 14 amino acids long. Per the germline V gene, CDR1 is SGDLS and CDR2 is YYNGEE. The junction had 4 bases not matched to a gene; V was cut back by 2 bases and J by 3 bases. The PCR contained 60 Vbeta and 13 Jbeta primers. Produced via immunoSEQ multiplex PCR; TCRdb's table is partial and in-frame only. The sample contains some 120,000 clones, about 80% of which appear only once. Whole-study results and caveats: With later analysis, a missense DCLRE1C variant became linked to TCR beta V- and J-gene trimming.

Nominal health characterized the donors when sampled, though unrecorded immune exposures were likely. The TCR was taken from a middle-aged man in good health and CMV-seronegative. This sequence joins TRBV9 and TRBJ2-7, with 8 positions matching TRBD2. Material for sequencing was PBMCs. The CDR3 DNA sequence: TGTGCCAGCAGCGTCGGGGGGGTTAACTACGAGCAGTACTTC. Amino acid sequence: CASSVGGVNYEQYF.